The source of this T cell receptor beta chain is a study of blood T cell repertoires in COVID-19. Germline values: CDR1 MNHEY, CDR2 SVGEGT. Deletions cut 6 bases from V and 5 bases from J, with 17 bases between. The CDR3 has 15 residues. Everyone who took part was 18 to 89 years old, and they came from over 20 US areas. Cohorts were determined from participant-reported clinical history. Per the original methods: The assay estimated nucleated cells by amplifying reference gene primers. Sequenced by immunoSEQ multiplex PCR; TCRdb stores in-frame clones only, minus some. V, J and clone size reflect that table, while D and trimming were determined from the DNA. The profile shows approximately 140,000 clones, roughly 87% of them singletons.

The sequence came from a woman aged 40 to 50 who had been exposed to COVID-19. The sample comprised PBMCs or T cells enriched from blood (not recorded which). The V and J genes are TRBV6-2 or TRBV6-3 and TRBJ2-1; D is uncertain. This CDR3 is CASSPVGWWDNEQFF. In DNA form, the CDR3 reads TGTGCCAGCAGCCCCGTGGGCTGGTGGGACAATGAGCAGTTCTTC.